This passage covers 15 T cell receptor beta chains from one sample sequenced in a study of quantifying T cell responses using KT2 cells. Study summary: Reverse transcription used primers in the TCR alpha and beta constant regions.

A single-stranded UMI oligo with SP2 sequence was ligated to cDNA 3' ends. The first PCR ran 4 to 5 cycles with an equimolar RC1.1 and RC1.2 beta primer mix. MiXCR, run by TCRdb on the UMI-ligation and nested PCR reads, gives a single entry per CDR3 protein. Of around 44,000 distinct CDR3 sequences in the sample, approximately 15% were seen once. The sequenced material came from PBMCs spiked with cells of the T cell clone KT2. These receptors were collected from a human donor.

The chain uses TRBV6-2 or TRBV6-3 and TRBJ1-6; 9 bases match TRBD1. The germline CDR1 and CDR2 sequences are MNHEY and SVGEGT. The V segment lost 2 bases and the J segment 5 bases; nucleotides outside the gene matches: 4. This CDR3 comprises 16 residues. DNA for the CDR3: TGTGCCAGCAGTTACCGACGGACAGGGGATAATTCACCCCTCCACTTT. The encoded protein is CASSYRRTGDNSPLHF.

The rearrangement joins TRBV5-1 to TRBJ1-6, with D tentatively TRBD1 (5 bases). The CDR3 covers 18 residues. The V gene's germline CDR1 is SGHRS and CDR2 YFSETQ. Trimming shortened V by 1 base and J by 6 bases, and 20 bases separated the two germline ends. CDR3 sequence: CASSLSLRTQGFNSPLHF. CDR3 nucleotides: TGCGCCAGCAGCTTGAGTTTACGAACCCAGGGTTTTAATTCACCCCTCCACTTT.

The chain recombines TRBV12-3 or TRBV12-4 with TRBJ1-5; 10 bases match TRBD1. The ends lost 5 bases at V and 6 bases at J; junction bases unmatched: 7. The CDR3 is 15 residues long. Here the CDR3 reads CASSDRQGASQPQHF. The CDR3 nucleotides are TGTGCCAGCAGTGACCGACAGGGGGCCAGTCAGCCCCAGCATTTT.

This clonotype occurred many times. The chain couples TRBV11-3 to TRBJ2-2; D unresolved. CDR1 and CDR2 (germline): SGHNT, YENEEA. This CDR3 has 16 amino acids. The V and J ends lost 5 bases and 4 bases respectively, with 17 bases between them. The CDR3 coding sequence is TGTGCCAGCAGCCAGAGCGAGTGGGGAAGCACCGGGGAGCTGTTTTTT. Amino acids: CASSQSEWGSTGELFF.

This clonotype was found many times. The J gene is TRBJ1-1, the V gene TRBV27, with 9 positions matching TRBD1. The CDR3 spans 15 residues. CDR1 MNHEY and CDR2 SMNVEV come from the germline V gene (reference sequence). Trimming took 4 bases from V and 4 from J; bases not matched to a gene: 7. CDR3 DNA: TGTGCCAGCAGTTCCACAGGGGGCTTGGGCACTGAAGCTTTCTTT. This sequence encodes CASSSTGGLGTEAFF.

The table lists this clonotype with a few counts. The chain is built from TRBV12-3 or TRBV12-4 and TRBJ2-7; possible D gene TRBD1, 5 bases. The V and J ends lost 6 bases and 0 bases respectively, with 9 bases between them. The CDR3 contains 13 residues. CDR3: CASRRQTSYEQYF. The DNA for the CDR3 is TGTGCCAGCAGACGACAGACCTCCTACGAGCAGTACTTC.

The CDR3 loop reads CAWSVKQSNEQFF. The CDR3 DNA sequence: TGTGCCTGGAGTGTAAAACAAAGCAATGAGCAGTTCTTC. J is TRBJ2-1 and V is TRBV30; D gene ambiguous. Per the germline V gene, CDR1 is GTSNPN and CDR2 is SVGIG (reference sequence). The CDR3 is 13 residues long. The V gene lost 0 bases and the J gene lost 6 bases, with 9 bases spanning the gap.

In this sample, this clonotype turned up a few times. The V gene is TRBV4-2, the J gene TRBJ2-1; D is uncertain. The CDR3 length is 15 residues. Trimming left V 0 bases short and J 10 bases short, with 16 bases between. Germline V gene sequence: CDR1 LGHNA, CDR2 YNFKEQ. This CDR3 reads CASSQEWSRLREQFF. CDR3 sequence (DNA): TGTGCCAGCAGCCAAGAGTGGAGCCGCCTGCGCGAGCAGTTCTTC.

V gene TRBV29-1 combines with J gene TRBJ2-7, with D possibly being TRBD2 (5 bases). V shed 4 bases and J shed 5 bases, with 6 bases lying between them. This CDR3 has 10 amino acids. Germline V gives CDR1 SQVTM, CDR2 ANQGSEA. The CDR3 loop is CSVGRDEQYF. For the CDR3, the DNA is TGCAGCGTTGGGCGGGACGAGCAGTACTTC.

V is TRBV20-1 and J is TRBJ2-5, with D perhaps matching TRBD1 or TRBD2 (6 bases each). CDR3 length: 14 amino acids. The V gene lost 7 bases and the J gene lost 5 bases, with 20 bases spanning the gap. Per germline, CDR1 DFQATT and CDR2 SNEGSKA (reference sequence). CDR3 sequence (DNA): TGCAGTGACTCACCGGGGGCTCGAGGGGAGACCCAGTACTTC. Translation gives CSDSPGARGETQYF.

The chain recombines TRBV20-1 with TRBJ1-4; no clear D. Germline CDR1 reads DFQATT; CDR2 reads SNEGSKA (reference sequence). The germline V and J ends were trimmed by 0 bases and 4 bases, with 18 bases remaining between them. This CDR3 comprises 17 residues. CDR3 sequence (DNA): TGCAGTGCTAGAGATTATGAAGGAATAGGCATTAATGAAAAACTGTTTTTT. Amino acid sequence: CSARDYEGIGINEKLFF.

The chain uses TRBV27 and TRBJ2-2; D ambiguous. The V end lost 1 base, the J end lost 5 bases, and 5 bases lay between the germline ends. CDR3 length: 13 amino acids. From germline, CDR1 is MNHEY and CDR2 SMNVEV (reference sequence). The CDR3 coding sequence is TGTGCCAGCAGTTTATGGTCGACCGGGGAGCTGTTTTTT. It specifies CASSLWSTGELFF.

This clonotype was seen a handful of times. The CDR3 here is CASSKGQGPYQETQYF. The CDR3 DNA follows: TGTGCCAGCAGCAAAGGACAAGGCCCATACCAAGAGACCCAGTACTTC. The chain is built from TRBV21-1 and TRBJ2-5; the D call TRBD2 from the table was never checked on the DNA. TRBV21-1 is listed as a pseudogene. The CDR3 spans 16 residues.

This chain uses TRBV11-3 with TRBJ2-6; the match to TRBD1 covers 8 bases. The CDR3 extends over 17 amino acids. Per germline, CDR1 SGHNT and CDR2 YENEEA. With V trimmed by 5 bases and J by 1 base, 7 bases remained unmatched. The CDR3 DNA sequence: TGTGCCAGCAGCCACGGACAGGGAGTATCTGGGGCCAACGTCCTGACTTTC. This codes for CASSHGQGVSGANVLTF.

The chain's CDR3 is CASSVGGRSEQFF. CDR3 sequence (DNA): TGCGCCAGCAGTGTAGGGGGGCGTTCTGAGCAGTTCTTC. This chain connects TRBV10-2 to TRBJ2-1, with D possibly called TRBD1 or TRBD2 (6 bases each). V lost 4 bases to trimming and J lost 9 bases, with 13 bases between them. CDR3 size: 13 residues. The germline V gene has CDR1 WSHSY and CDR2 SAAADI.